This T cell receptor (beta chain) was recorded in a study of cytomegalovirus exposure and HLA in healthy donors (dated by TCRdb to about 2017). With regard to the full study: According to a later analysis, the 120 validation repertoires were produced on the same platform as the 666 repertoires of the first cohort. The study combined high-throughput TCR immunosequencing, statistical association of individual TCRs with disease status, and machine learning to predict cytomegalovirus infection status. The study was designed to test whether signatures of past pathogen exposure could be identified by cataloging public T cell receptors. A separate validation cohort of about 110 different subjects was used in addition to the roughly 620-subject first cohort.

Overall study results and their limits: A later analysis lacked HLA typing for the validation cohort, so it scored co-occurrence in that cohort across all 120 or so repertoires. A later analysis found that TCRs clustered in the first cohort also tended to co-occur in the 130 or so validation repertoires, with 94% of cluster scores above 0. The classifier was reported to diagnose cytomegalovirus status with high specificity and sensitivity in both the original cohort and the validation cohort. Across donors, most TCR sequences were observed very rarely, whereas some public TCRs were present in many individuals. In the study, around 160 TCR beta chains were listed as associated with cytomegalovirus. It was suggested by the authors that the approach could potentially be generalized to other disease states and immunological phenotypes. Three of the identified cytomegalovirus-associated TCR beta chains were confirmed in vitro to be specific for cytomegalovirus antigens.

V lost 2 bases and J lost 3 bases; the stretch between them is 10 bases long. The germline V gene supplies CDR1 MDHEN and CDR2 SYDVKM. The CDR3 goes from the cysteine to the phenylalanine over 15 residues. Only CDR3 DNA remains: 45 bases, in frame from the first base. In regard to this clone: Its cognate antigen has yet to be identified. Base qualities are not provided; no much larger clone lies one nucleotide away.

The donors were included in the validation cohort of 100 to 150 subjects, a group kept apart from the approximately 690-subject first cohort. Receptor amplification or capture employed the immunoSEQ multiplex PCR assay. The original pipeline was this. To diagnose cytomegalovirus status from the catalog of TCR beta chain sequences, a statistical classification framework was built. In its TCRdb copy, this immuneACCESS table keeps in-frame sequences only and misses some clones. Where compared with another copy, unresolved V genes explain less than half of these, and the others have no known cause. V and J calls and clone size come straight from that table; D and trimming were deduced from the DNA. This sample is represented by around 250,000 clones; nearly 90% of them were singletons. Around 0.34% of the sample is in the top ten clones.

The V and J segments used are TRBV28 and TRBJ1-4; the D gene is perhaps TRBD1, from 6 matching bases. Sequenced input: PBMCs. The TCR was taken from a woman younger than 30 in good health and CMV-seronegative. The nucleotides read TGTGCCAGCAGTTTACCCGACAGGCCTAATGAAAAACTGTTTTTT. This sequence encodes CASSLPDRPNEKLFF.